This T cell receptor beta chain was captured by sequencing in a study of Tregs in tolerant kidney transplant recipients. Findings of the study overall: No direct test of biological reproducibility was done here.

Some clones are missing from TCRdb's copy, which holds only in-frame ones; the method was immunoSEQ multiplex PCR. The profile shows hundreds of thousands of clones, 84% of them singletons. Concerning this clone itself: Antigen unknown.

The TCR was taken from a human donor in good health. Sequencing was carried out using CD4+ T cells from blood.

The CDR3 region is CASSKTRGFAGELFF. The CDR3 bases are TGTGCCAGCAGTAAAACACGGGGTTTTGCCGGGGAGCTGTTTTTT. V gene TRBV7-9 combines with J gene TRBJ2-2, with D perhaps matching TRBD2 (5 bases). Trimming stripped 6 bases from V and 6 bases from J, with 17 bases between. CDR3 size: 15 residues. CDR1 and CDR2 (germline): SEHNR, FQNEAQ (reference sequence).